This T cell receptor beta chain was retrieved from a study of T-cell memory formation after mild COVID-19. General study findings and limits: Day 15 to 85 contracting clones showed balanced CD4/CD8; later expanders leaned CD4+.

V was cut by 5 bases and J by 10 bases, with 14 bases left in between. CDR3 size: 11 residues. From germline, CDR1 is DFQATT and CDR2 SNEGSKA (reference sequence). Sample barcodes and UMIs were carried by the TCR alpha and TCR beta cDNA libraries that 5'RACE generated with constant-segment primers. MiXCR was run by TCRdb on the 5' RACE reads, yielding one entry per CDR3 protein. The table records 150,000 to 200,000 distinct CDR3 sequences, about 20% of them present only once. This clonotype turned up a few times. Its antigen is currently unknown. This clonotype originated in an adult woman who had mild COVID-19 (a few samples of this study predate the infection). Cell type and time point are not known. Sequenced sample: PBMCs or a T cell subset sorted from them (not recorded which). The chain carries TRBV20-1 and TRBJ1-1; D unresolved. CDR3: CSAERGAGAFF. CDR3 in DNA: TGCAGTGCTGAACGGGGTGCGGGAGCTTTCTTT.